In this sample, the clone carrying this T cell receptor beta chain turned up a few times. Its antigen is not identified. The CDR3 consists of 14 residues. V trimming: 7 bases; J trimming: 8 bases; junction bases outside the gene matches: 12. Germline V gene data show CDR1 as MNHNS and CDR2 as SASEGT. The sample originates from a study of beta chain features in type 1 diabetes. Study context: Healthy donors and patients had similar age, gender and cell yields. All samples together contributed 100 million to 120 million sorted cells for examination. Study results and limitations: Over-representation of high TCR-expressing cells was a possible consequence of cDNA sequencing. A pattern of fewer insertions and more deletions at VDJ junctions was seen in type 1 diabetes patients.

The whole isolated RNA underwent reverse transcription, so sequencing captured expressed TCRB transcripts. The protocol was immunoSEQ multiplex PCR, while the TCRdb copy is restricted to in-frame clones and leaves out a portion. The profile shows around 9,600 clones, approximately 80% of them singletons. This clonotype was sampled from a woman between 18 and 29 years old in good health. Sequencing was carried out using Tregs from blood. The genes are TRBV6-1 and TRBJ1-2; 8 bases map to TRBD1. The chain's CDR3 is CASTLDRASIGYTF. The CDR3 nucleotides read TGTGCCAGCACCCTGGACAGGGCCTCTATAGGCTACACCTTC.